One sample yielded the 21 T cell receptor beta chains listed below, sequenced in a study of neurological immune-mediated disorders (dated by TCRdb to the late 2010s). Libraries were built with 5' RACE. The sequencer was an Illumina HiSeq 2500. In-frame beta chains were kept once TCRdb had trimmed the public reads at Q25 with fastp and called clones with MiXCR. Every CDR3 protein is listed once, alongside the most common genes and DNA of its rows. The sample table records about 22,000 distinct CDR3 sequences; over 5.5% of these occur just once. The ten most abundant clones make up less than 55% of the sample. Sequenced input: CD8+ T cells from blood. The receptors shown here come from a man aged 18 to 30 in good health.

Regarding this clonotype: The junction shows a germline mismatch at one end, possibly a read error. CDR3 sequence (DNA): TGTGCCAACAGCTTATACAGAGTACAAGAGACCCAGTACTTC. Amino acid sequence: CANSLYRVQETQYF. The chain is built from TRBV7-8 and TRBJ2-5, with D unclear. Germline V CDR1 and CDR2: SGHVS, FQNEAQ. The length of the CDR3 is 14 residues.

This clonotype was observed at least ten times. This sequence joins TRBV20-1 and TRBJ1-5, with D tentatively TRBD1 (5 bases). Germline-derived CDR1 and CDR2 are DFQATT and SNEGSKA (reference sequence). V lost 3 bases and J lost 6, with 9 bases in between. This CDR3 is built from 12 residues. The CDR3 loop is CSARRGSQPQHF. CDR3 bases: TGCAGTGCTAGGAGGGGTAGTCAGCCCCAGCATTTT.

This clonotype was seen repeatedly, ten times or more. This sequence joins TRBV6-5 and TRBJ1-3; no clear D. This CDR3 region has 13 residues. The V gene lost 4 bases and the J gene lost 4 bases, with 8 bases spanning the gap. CDR1 and CDR2 (germline): MNHEY, SVGAGI. CDR3 bases: TGTGCCAGCAGTTCCTCCGAGGGAAACACCATATATTTT. Amino acid sequence: CASSSSEGNTIYF.

This clonotype has ten or more counts. The chain joins TRBV6-6 to TRBJ1-1; D may be TRBD1 (5 bases). Trimming took off 0 bases at V and 11 bases at J, with 16 bases between the two ends. Germline assignment: CDR1 MNHNY and CDR2 SVGAGI (reference sequence). This CDR3 region has 14 residues. The CDR3 region has the DNA TGTGCCAGCAGTTACTCGACAAGGGAGGGGCGGGCTTTCTTT. Its protein product is CASSYSTREGRAFF.

This clonotype has at least ten counts. The CDR3 DNA sequence: TGTGCCAGCAGTTACTTCCAAGGACAGGGGGCGAAGGGCTACACCTTC. It yields the protein CASSYFQGQGAKGYTF. The J gene is TRBJ1-2, the V gene TRBV6-5, with 11 bases aligning to TRBD1. This CDR3 has 16 amino acids. The V segment lost 1 base and the J segment 8 bases; nucleotides outside the gene matches: 9. The germline V gene encodes CDR1 MNHEY and CDR2 SVGAGI.

At least ten counts were recorded for this clonotype. The V and J genes are TRBV27 and TRBJ2-2; possibly TRBD1 or TRBD2 for D (5 bases each). Germline lookup yields CDR1 MNHEY and CDR2 SMNVEV (reference sequence). V was pared by 3 bases and J by 6 bases, with 8 bases between. This CDR3 contains 13 residues. CDR3 sequence reads: CASSFMGAGELFF. Here the CDR3 DNA reads TGTGCCAGCAGTTTTATGGGGGCCGGGGAGCTGTTTTTT.

The chain has TRBV7-9 and TRBJ1-1; D gene unclear. Germline values: CDR1 SEHNR, CDR2 FQNEAQ (reference sequence). Trimming removed 5 bases from V and 3 bases from J, with 16 bases in between. There are 15 residues in the CDR3. This CDR3 reads CASSLGGLQYTEAFF. The CDR3, as DNA: TGTGCCAGCAGCCTGGGCGGCCTGCAGTACACTGAAGCTTTCTTT.

At least ten counts were recorded for this clonotype. V and J are TRBV20-1 and TRBJ2-5; D is perhaps TRBD1 (6 bases). The CDR3 length is 14 residues. Per the germline V gene, CDR1 is DFQATT and CDR2 is SNEGSKA (reference sequence). The V end was cut by 1 base, the J end by 2 bases, with 11 bases between. The CDR3 DNA reads TGCAGTGCTAGAGGAGGACAGCAACAAGAGACCCAGTACTTC. Translated, it gives CSARGGQQQETQYF.

This clonotype was detected many times. CDR3 sequence: CASSLVPRETDTQYF. DNA for the CDR3: TGCGCCAGCAGCTTGGTTCCCAGGGAAACAGATACGCAGTATTTT. This chain connects TRBV5-1 to TRBJ2-3; D might be TRBD1 (5 bases). CDR3 length equals 15 residues. Germline V lookup: CDR1 SGHRS, CDR2 YFSETQ. V was clipped by 0 bases and J by 3 bases, with 11 bases between them. The full variable domain, rest sourced from reference TRBV5-1 and TRBJ2-3, is KAGVTQTPRYLIKTRGQQVTLSCSPISGHRSVSWYQQTPGQGLQFLFEYFSETQRNKGNFPGRFSGRQFSNSRSEMNVSTLELGDSALYLCASSLVPRETDTQYFGPGTRLTVL.

Ten or more counts support this clonotype. V gene TRBV6-6 combines with J gene TRBJ1-1; D is ambiguous. The V and J ends lost 2 bases and 1 base respectively, with 5 bases between them. CDR3 length: 13 amino acids. Per germline, CDR1 MNHNY and CDR2 SVGAGI (reference sequence). This chain's CDR3 is CASSYEGNTEAFF. CDR3 nucleotide sequence: TGTGCCAGCAGTTACGAAGGGAACACTGAAGCTTTCTTT.

By frequency in the sample, this clonotype is medium-sized. The CDR3 here is CASWDRGNYGYTF. The CDR3 DNA is TGTGCCAGCTGGGACAGGGGTAACTATGGCTACACCTTC. The chain joins TRBV27 to TRBJ1-2, with 10 bases lining up with TRBD1. V lost 8 bases, J lost 1 base, and 1 base stayed unmatched. CDR1 and CDR2 from the germline V gene are MNHEY and SMNVEV (reference sequence). This CDR3 has 13 amino acids.

This clonotype was observed many times. This rearrangement joins TRBV20-1 to TRBJ2-5; TRBD1 might be the D (5 bases). CDR3 size: 14 residues. Deletions cut 0 bases from V and 0 bases from J, with 8 bases between. CDR1 is DFQATT, CDR2 SNEGSKA, per germline (reference sequence). The CDR3 sequence: CSARDLTDQETQYF. For the CDR3, the DNA is TGCAGTGCTAGAGATCTGACAGACCAAGAGACCCAGTACTTC.

This clonotype was detected ten times or more. At one of its ends the junction is not consistent with the germline gene, which may arise from a read error. The V call is TRBV4-3, the J call TRBJ1-5; tentative D call: TRBD1 (6 bases). This CDR3 contains 17 residues. The germline CDR1 and CDR2 sequences are LGHNA and YSLEER. CDR3 sequence: CANSQDPHGTQDQPQHF. The CDR3 bases are TGCGCCAACAGCCAAGATCCCCACGGGACACAAGATCAGCCCCAGCATTTT.

This clonotype appeared many times. The rearrangement uses TRBV4-1 and TRBJ1-1, with a possible D match to TRBD1 (5 bases). The CDR3 loop spans 15 amino acids. Per germline, CDR1 MGHRA and CDR2 YSYEKL. The V end lost 0 bases, the J end lost 4 bases, and 12 bases lay between the germline ends. CDR3 amino acids: CASSQDMAGGTEAFF. CDR3 sequence (DNA): TGCGCCAGCAGCCAAGATATGGCGGGGGGCACTGAAGCTTTCTTT.

This clonotype was counted many times. The genes are TRBV7-9 and TRBJ2-1, with D hard to call. The CDR3 covers 14 residues. V dropped 5 bases and J dropped 9 bases, with 17 bases sitting between them. Per the germline V gene, CDR1 is SEHNR and CDR2 is FQNEAQ (reference sequence). CDR3 DNA sequence: TGTGCCAGCAGCCGTATTCCGGGCCTCGGTGAGCAGTTCTTC. Its protein product is CASSRIPGLGEQFF.

This clonotype was recorded many times. The chain joins TRBV14 to TRBJ2-2, with 8 bases that match TRBD1. V was pared by 4 bases and J by 7 bases, with 8 bases of the junction left unmatched. Germline V gene data show CDR1 as SGHDN and CDR2 as FVKESK. The CDR3 has 15 amino acids. The CDR3 DNA reads as TGTGCCAGCAGCCTATTTCGACAGGGGTTCGGGGAGCTGTTTTTT. This gives the protein CASSLFRQGFGELFF.

This clonotype was recorded at least ten times. This chain joins TRBV2 and TRBJ2-1; 8 bases are a match to TRBD1. From germline, CDR1 is SNHLY and CDR2 FYNNEI. This CDR3 contains 16 residues. The junction had 11 bases not matched to a gene; V was cut back by 7 bases and J by 3 bases. CDR3 DNA sequence: TGTGCCAGCACCCCAGCAGGGACAGGAGACTACAATGAGCAGTTCTTC. Translation: CASTPAGTGDYNEQFF.

This clonotype was recorded many times. The V and J genes are TRBV27 and TRBJ2-1, with a weak D call TRBD1 (6 bases). The V end was cut by 3 bases, the J end by 2 bases, with 11 bases between. CDR3 length: 15 amino acids. CDR1 MNHEY and CDR2 SMNVEV come from the germline V gene (reference sequence). Here the CDR3 reads CASSLVPGAYNEQFF. CDR3 sequence (DNA): TGTGCCAGCAGTTTGGTACCAGGGGCCTACAATGAGCAGTTCTTC.

This clonotype was seen repeatedly, ten times or more. The V call is TRBV2, the J call TRBJ1-2, with a tentative D call TRBD1 (6 bases). Per the germline V gene, CDR1 is SNHLY and CDR2 is FYNNEI. The germline V and J ends were trimmed by 5 bases and 0 bases, with 10 bases remaining between them. The CDR3 consists of 14 residues. This CDR3 is CASSLWTANYGYTF. CDR3 nucleotides: TGTGCCAGCAGTCTCTGGACAGCTAACTATGGCTACACCTTC.

This clonotype was counted at least ten times. The genes are TRBV7-9 and TRBJ2-7; TRBD2 is a possible D gene (6 bases). V was cut by 5 bases and J by 3 bases, with 11 bases left in between. The CDR3 has 13 amino acids. Germline assignment: CDR1 SEHNR and CDR2 FQNEAQ (reference sequence). CDR3 DNA: TGTGCCAGCAGCGTGACTAGGGACTACGAGCAGTACTTC. Protein: CASSVTRDYEQYF.

This clonotype appeared many times. The chain employs TRBV11-2 and TRBJ2-7; D not certain. The V gene's germline CDR1 is SGHAT and CDR2 FQNNGV. Trimming removed 5 bases from V and 4 bases from J, with 15 bases in between. The CDR3 spans 14 residues. The CDR3 loop reads CASSHPLAPYEQYF. The CDR3 region has the DNA TGTGCCAGCAGCCACCCGTTGGCCCCGTACGAGCAGTACTTC.